These 27 T cell receptor beta chains were sequenced from one sample in a study of cytomegalovirus exposure and HLA in healthy donors (dated 2017 in TCRdb). Library construction relied on the immunoSEQ multiplex PCR assay. The multiplex PCR relied on a mix of 60 forward primers for TCR Vbeta segments and 13 reverse primers for TCR Jbeta segments. TCRdb obtained this table from immuneACCESS and retained in-frame rearrangements with V and J assigned. These tables miss some clones; where compared with another copy, unresolved V genes account for less than half of the shortfall, and the remainder is unexplained. This sample holds 100,000 to 150,000 clones; approximately 82% were observed only once. Just under 3% of the sample comes from the top ten. Specimen: PBMCs. The receptors shown here come from a young woman in good health and CMV-seropositive.

This sequence joins TRBV2 and TRBJ1-2; 9 nucleotides align to TRBD1. Germline trimming cut 2 bases from V and 6 bases from J; bases unmatched to any gene: 4. Looked up from germline, CDR1 is SNHLY and CDR2 is FYNNEI. This CDR3 is 14 amino acids long. This CDR3 reads CASSEWDRADGYTF. For the CDR3, the DNA is TGTGCCAGCAGTGAATGGGACAGGGCTGATGGCTACACCTTC. Combining the CDR3 with reference TRBV2 and TRBJ1-2 gives the whole variable domain EPEVTQTPSHQVTQMGQEVILRCVPISNHLYFYWYRQILGQKVEFLVSFYNNEISEKSEIFDDQFSVERPDGSNFTLKIRSTKLEDSAMYFCASSEWDRADGYTFGSGTRLTVV.

The chain couples TRBV11-1 to TRBJ2-7; 7 bases agree with TRBD1. With V trimmed by 0 bases and J by 2 bases, 7 bases remained unmatched. Germline-derived CDR1 and CDR2 are SGHAT and FQDESV (reference sequence). This CDR3 is 16 amino acids long. The CDR3 spells CASSLAGTVSTYEQYF. The CDR3 DNA follows: TGTGCCAGCAGCTTAGCCGGGACAGTCTCTACCTACGAGCAGTACTTC.

The chain has TRBV18 and TRBJ2-2; a weak D match, TRBD1 (5 bases). Germline assignment: CDR1 KGHSH and CDR2 LQKENI. The germline V and J ends were trimmed by 3 bases and 3 bases, with 11 bases remaining between them. The CDR3 covers 15 residues. CDR3 region: CASSPGQDHTGELFF. CDR3 DNA sequence: TGTGCCAGCTCACCGGGGCAGGACCACACCGGGGAGCTGTTTTTT. Full variable domain (remainder filled in from reference TRBV18 and TRBJ2-2): NAGVMQNPRHLVRRRGQEARLRCSPMKGHSHVYWYRQLPEEGLKFMVYLQKENIIDESGMPKERFSAEFPKEGPSILRIQQVVRGDSAAYFCASSPGQDHTGELFFGEGSRLTVL.

About this clone: One end of the junction does not line up with germline, which may come from a read error. V usage is TRBV7-9 and J usage is TRBJ1-1, with 9 bases aligning to TRBD1. This CDR3 has 13 residues. Looked up from germline, CDR1 is SEHNR and CDR2 is FQNEAQ (reference sequence). The CDR3: CSSSFGQGTEAFF. The CDR3 DNA follows: TGTTCCAGCAGCTTCGGACAGGGGACTGAAGCTTTCTTT.

The CDR3 sequence: CASRRAGELFF. CDR3 coding DNA: TGTGCCAGCAGAAGAGCCGGGGAGCTGTTTTTT. The chain is built from TRBV6-5 and TRBJ2-2, with D uncertain. Germline-derived CDR1 and CDR2 are MNHEY and SVGAGI. V lost 6 bases and J lost 6, with 5 bases in between. This CDR3 spans 11 amino acids.

Comments on this clone: This specimen includes other DNA sequences encoding the same CDR3. V usage is TRBV6-5 and J usage is TRBJ2-5; D gene ambiguous. The V gene's germline CDR1 is MNHEY and CDR2 SVGAGI. Trimming took 6 bases from V and 5 from J, leaving 7 bases between them. The CDR3 contains 11 residues. The CDR3 loop is CASSRGETQYF. In nucleotides, the CDR3 is TGTGCCAGCAGCCGAGGTGAGACCCAGTACTTC.

The chain recombines TRBV6-5 with TRBJ2-7, with D perhaps TRBD2 (6 bases). The CDR3 sequence is 13 residues long. The V gene's germline CDR1 is MNHEY and CDR2 SVGAGI. Trimming removed 0 bases at V and 10 bases at J, with 13 bases between. The CDR3 DNA is TGTGCCAGCAGTTACTCGAGTCAGGGAGGACAGTACTTC. As protein: CASSYSSQGGQYF.

This chain joins TRBV7-3 and TRBJ2-7, with 7 bases matching TRBD1. The CDR3 loop spans 13 amino acids. With 3 bases clipped from V and 5 bases from J, the junction kept 4 bases outside the gene matches. CDR1 is SGHTA, CDR2 FQGTGA, per germline. The DNA of the CDR3 is TGTGCCAGCAGCTTTGAGCAGGGGGACGAGCAGTACTTC. Protein product: CASSFEQGDEQYF.

The chain employs TRBV28 and TRBJ1-2, with a possible D match to TRBD1 (6 bases). CDR1 and CDR2 (germline): MDHEN, SYDVKM. This CDR3 is built from 13 residues. V shed 8 bases and J shed 0 bases, with 10 bases lying between them. The CDR3 is CASRGGANYGYTF. The CDR3 bases are TGTGCCAGCCGAGGGGGAGCTAACTATGGCTACACCTTC.

A note on this clone: An end of the junction differs from the germline gene, which may be a read error. V and J are TRBV7-7 and TRBJ2-2; 8 bases map to TRBD2. Per germline, CDR1 SSHAT and CDR2 FNYEAQ (reference sequence). The CDR3 has 15 amino acids. CDR3 in amino acids: CASSASGGLTGELFF. CDR3 coding DNA: TGTGCTAGCAGCGCGAGCGGGGGACTCACCGGGGAGCTGTTTTTT.

This CDR3 is CASSLLAGGIEQYF. CDR3 in DNA: TGTGCCAGCAGTTTACTAGCGGGGGGGATCGAGCAGTACTTC. The J gene is TRBJ2-7, the V gene TRBV27; 12 nucleotides align to TRBD2. This CDR3 contains 14 residues. CDR1 and CDR2 (germline): MNHEY, SMNVEV (reference sequence). V trimming: 2 bases; J trimming: 6 bases; junction bases outside the gene matches: 2.

This chain joins TRBV20-1 and TRBJ2-1; no firm D call. Germline CDR1 reads DFQATT; CDR2 reads SNEGSKA (reference sequence). With 3 bases removed from V and 5 bases from J, the gap between germline ends came to 5 bases. The CDR3 has 11 amino acids. CDR3 loop: CSASANNEQFF. CDR3 bases: TGCAGTGCTAGCGCGAACAATGAGCAGTTCTTC.

The chain links TRBV27 to TRBJ2-1; the match to TRBD1 covers 7 bases. Germline V lookup: CDR1 MNHEY, CDR2 SMNVEV (reference sequence). This CDR3 is 12 amino acids long. Trimming removed 5 bases from V and 14 bases from J; junction bases left unmatched: 9. DNA of the CDR3: TGTGCCAGCAGTAGCCGACAGGGCAGGGAGTTCTTC. Protein sequence: CASSSRQGREFF.

V usage is TRBV4-1 and J usage is TRBJ2-7; TRBD2 is a possible D gene (6 bases). The V end lost 1 base, the J end lost 3 bases, and 13 bases lay between the germline ends. The length of the CDR3 is 15 residues. Germline V gene sequence: CDR1 MGHRA, CDR2 YSYEKL. The CDR3 loop reads CASSQGVGRYYEQYF. The CDR3 coding sequence is TGCGCCAGCAGCCAAGGGGTGGGGAGGTACTACGAGCAGTACTTC.

This chain connects TRBV15 to TRBJ1-6; TRBD1 aligns across 7 bases. V gave up 0 bases and J gave up 1 base; unmatched junction bases: 3. Looked up from germline, CDR1 is LNHNV and CDR2 is YYDKDF (reference sequence). The length of the CDR3 is 17 residues. In DNA form, the CDR3 reads TGTGCCACCAGCAGAGATACAGGGGAATCCTATAATTCACCCCTCCACTTT. This encodes CATSRDTGESYNSPLHF.

The V gene is TRBV27, the J gene TRBJ1-5; TRBD1 aligns across 8 bases. The CDR3 runs to 15 residues. The V and J ends lost 6 bases and 1 base, in that order; junction bases with no gene match: 5. Germline lookup yields CDR1 MNHEY and CDR2 SMNVEV (reference sequence). The CDR3 reads CASRRTGSSNQPQHF. In nucleotides, the CDR3 is TGTGCCAGCAGAAGGACAGGGTCGAGCAATCAGCCCCAGCATTTT.

The V and J genes are TRBV25-1 and TRBJ1-5; 7 bases are a match to TRBD1. From germline, CDR1 is MGHDK and CDR2 SYGVNS. After removal of 4 bases from V and 0 bases from J, the junction contained 3 bases not matched to a gene. The CDR3 length is 15 residues. CDR3 sequence (DNA): TGTGCCAGCAGTGGACAGGGTAGTAGCAATCAGCCCCAGCATTTT. Amino acids: CASSGQGSSNQPQHF.

The rearrangement uses TRBV5-1 and TRBJ2-3; D is possibly TRBD2 (5 bases). Trimming stripped 4 bases from V and 2 bases from J, with 8 bases between. The CDR3 extends over 13 amino acids. The germline V gene encodes CDR1 SGHRS and CDR2 YFSETQ. The CDR3 here is CASSRRDTDTQYF. The CDR3 nucleotides are TGCGCCAGCAGCAGACGGGACACAGATACGCAGTATTTT.

Here the CDR3 DNA reads TGTGCCAGCCGACAGGGGATCTCTGGAAACACCATATATTTT. Translation gives CASRQGISGNTIYF. This sequence joins TRBV6-5 and TRBJ1-3, with 8 bases matching TRBD1. V lost 8 bases to trimming and J lost 0 bases; unmatched junction nucleotides: 3. Looked up from germline, CDR1 is MNHEY and CDR2 is SVGAGI. CDR3 length equals 14 residues.

This chain joins TRBV19 and TRBJ2-3, with 9 bases matching TRBD2. Germline lookup yields CDR1 LNHDA and CDR2 SQIVND (reference sequence). Germline trimming cut 5 bases from V and 4 bases from J; bases unmatched to any gene: 10. CDR3 length: 16 amino acids. The CDR3 DNA reads TGTGCCAGTAGTCCCCGCGCGGGGGGGCCTTCAGATACGCAGTATTTT. It yields the protein CASSPRAGGPSDTQYF. The variable domain in full, completed from reference TRBV19 and TRBJ2-3, reads DGGITQSPKYLFRKEGQNVTLSCEQNLNHDAMYWYRQDPGQGLRLIYYSQIVNDFQKGDIAEGYSVSREKKESFPLTVTSAQKNPTAFYLCASSPRAGGPSDTQYFGPGTRLTVL.

The chain joins TRBV10-3 to TRBJ2-3, with 7 positions matching TRBD1. V was pared by 3 bases and J by 5 bases, with 5 bases of the junction left unmatched. CDR3 size: 14 residues. Germline CDR1 is ENHRY and CDR2 is SYGVKD. CDR3 in amino acids: CAISDGTVKDTQYF. DNA of the CDR3: TGTGCCATCAGTGACGGGACAGTTAAAGATACGCAGTATTTT.

As to this clone: A read error may produce the germline difference seen at one junction end. This rearrangement joins TRBV7-9 to TRBJ1-2; no definite D call. CDR3 length equals 12 residues. Germline V gene lookup returns CDR1 SEHNR and CDR2 FQNEAQ (reference sequence). In DNA, the CDR3 is TGTTCCAGCAGCGGGGAGGAGGGTGGCTACACCTTC. Amino acids: CSSSGEEGGYTF.

This clone is a singleton in its sample. The rearrangement uses TRBV27 and TRBJ2-7; TRBD1 is a possible D gene (6 bases). Looked up from germline, CDR1 is MNHEY and CDR2 is SMNVEV (reference sequence). V lost 4 bases and J 3 bases, leaving 16 bases between the germline ends. The CDR3 runs to 15 residues. As DNA, the CDR3 is TGTGCCAGCAGTTCAGGGGCCGCGGCACACTACGAGCAGTACTTC. Translated: CASSSGAAAHYEQYF.

This chain connects TRBV5-6 to TRBJ1-3; D is ambiguous. Germline V gene lookup returns CDR1 SGHDT and CDR2 YYEEEE. Trimming removed 0 bases at V and 0 bases at J, with 7 bases between. The CDR3 contains 15 residues. The CDR3 DNA reads TGTGCCAGCAGCTTGGGCAGGAACTCTGGAAACACCATATATTTT. Its translation is CASSLGRNSGNTIYF.

The V gene is TRBV7-3, the J gene TRBJ2-7; D uncertain. V was trimmed by 0 bases and J by 2 bases, leaving 8 bases between them. Germline values: CDR1 SGHTA, CDR2 FQGTGA. The CDR3 covers 14 residues. CDR3 bases: TGTGCCAGCAGCTTAACTGGCAAACCCTACGAGCAGTACTTC. Translated, it gives CASSLTGKPYEQYF. Supplemented by reference TRBV7-3 and TRBJ2-7, the full variable domain reads GAGVSQTPSNKVTEKGKYVELRCDPISGHTALYWYRQSLGQGPEFLIYFQGTGAADDSGLPNDRFFAVRPEGSVSTLKIQRTERGDSAVYLCASSLTGKPYEQYFGPGTRLTVT.

The J gene is TRBJ2-1, the V gene TRBV7-9; D is ambiguous. In germline, CDR1 is SEHNR, CDR2 FQNEAQ (reference sequence). Trimming shortened V by 1 base and J by 4 bases, and 5 bases separated the two germline ends. CDR3 size: 13 residues. The CDR3 here is CASSLVQYNEQFF. In DNA, the CDR3 is TGTGCCAGCAGCTTAGTCCAGTACAATGAGCAGTTCTTC. The whole variable domain, filled in from reference TRBV7-9 and TRBJ2-1, reads DTGVSQNPRHKITKRGQNVTFRCDPISEHNRLYWYRQTLGQGPEFLTYFQNEAQLEKSRLLSDRFSAERPKGSFSTLEIQRTEQGDSAMYLCASSLVQYNEQFFGPGTRLTVL.

Remarks on this clone: At one boundary the junction diverges from the germline segment, which might be a read error. The V and J genes are TRBV7-9 and TRBJ1-1; no firm D call. The CDR3 is 12 amino acids. Germline loops: CDR1 SEHNR, CDR2 FQNEAQ (reference sequence). The CDR3 region has the DNA TGTTCCAGCCGTAGAATGAACACTGAAGCTTTCTTT. It translates to CSSRRMNTEAFF.